This T cell receptor (beta chain) was found in a study of T-cell memory formation after mild COVID-19. Trimming pared 3 bases from V and 0 bases from J, leaving 10 bases between. The CDR3 runs 15 residues. Per the germline V gene, CDR1 is SGHVS and CDR2 is FQNEAQ. A single record per CDR3 protein comes from TCRdb applying MiXCR to the 5' RACE reads. The data contain about 390,000 distinct CDR3 sequences, roughly 15% of them singletons. The genes are TRBV7-8 and TRBJ2-3, with D possibly matching TRBD2 (6 bases). This sequence was found in a man aged 18 to 30 who had mild COVID-19 (a few samples of this study predate the infection). Cell type and time point are not known. The sequenced material came from PBMCs or a T cell subset sorted from them (not recorded which). CDR3 in DNA: TGTGCCAGCAGCTTTCTTGCGGGAAGCACAGATACGCAGTATTTT. It translates to CASSFLAGSTDTQYF.